This T cell receptor (beta chain) comes out of a study of technical replicates of blood from a few donors. This clone was detected only once. Method: immunoSEQ multiplex PCR; TCRdb's copy keeps in-frame clones and lacks some. The table lists about 100,000 clones, 85% to 95% of them singletons. The germline V gene has CDR1 GTSNPN and CDR2 SVGIG (reference sequence). This CDR3 region has 12 residues. This chain connects TRBV30 to TRBJ2-5; the D is unclear. Gene TRBJ2-7 matches the end of the DNA better, so the J call may be wrong. The sequence was obtained from a human donor in good health. Material for sequencing was T cells isolated from PBMCs. The CDR3 coding sequence is TGTGCCTGGAGCGGGTCCTGGTACGAGCAGTACTTC. Translated: CAWSGSWYEQYF.